A single sample gave rise to the 28 T cell receptor beta chains below, sequenced in a study of T cells in Graves' hyperthyroidism and ophthalmopathy. Amplified TCR beta CDR3 regions derived from RNA transcripts. Researchers ran a first-round RT-PCR on the TCR CDR3 using the HTBI primer set. MiXCR, applied by TCRdb to the multiplex PCR reads, yields one record per CDR3 protein. The sample consists of 530,000 or so distinct CDR3 sequences, over 15% of them appearing once. Material for sequencing was blood. Every receptor here comes from a woman between 18 and 29 years old with Graves' ophthalmopathy.

This clonotype occurred many times. This chain connects TRBV28 to TRBJ1-2, with 10 bases identical to TRBD1. V lost 6 bases to trimming and J lost 7 bases; unmatched junction nucleotides: 11. The CDR3 is made up of 15 amino acids. CDR1 is MDHEN, CDR2 SYDVKM, per germline. The CDR3 DNA reads TGTGCCAGCAGGGGTGTTGACAGGGGGCTGGTTGGCTACACCTTC. Protein product: CASRGVDRGLVGYTF.

This clonotype showed up many times. This chain uses TRBV9 with TRBJ2-7; D is undetermined. There are 13 residues in the CDR3. Germline CDR1 is SGDLS and CDR2 is YYNGEE. Trimming took off 0 bases at V and 7 bases at J, with 11 bases between the two ends. The CDR3 spells CASSVGTTSEQYF. The CDR3 bases are TGTGCCAGCAGCGTAGGGACGACGAGTGAGCAGTACTTC. Combining the CDR3 with reference TRBV9 and TRBJ2-7 gives the whole variable domain DSGVTQTPKHLITATGQRVTLRCSPRSGDLSVYWYQQSLDQGLQFLIQYYNGEERAKGNILERFSAQQFPDLHSELNLSSLELGDSALYFCASSVGTTSEQYFGPGTRLTVT.

This chain uses TRBV5-1 with TRBJ2-1, with 11 bases that match TRBD2. CDR3 length equals 15 residues. Trimming cost V 4 bases and J 0 bases; bases outside gene matches: 0. The germline V gene has CDR1 SGHRS and CDR2 YFSETQ. CDR3 protein: CASSTSGSSYNEQFF. CDR3 sequence (DNA): TGCGCCAGCAGCACTAGCGGGAGCTCCTACAATGAGCAGTTCTTC.

This clonotype showed up many times. The chain employs TRBV10-3 and TRBJ2-3, with 8 bases lining up with TRBD1. The CDR3 consists of 16 residues. Germline V CDR1 and CDR2: ENHRY, SYGVKD. V was pared by 3 bases and J by 1 base, with 6 bases of the junction left unmatched. CDR3 protein: CAISDTPGQGTDTQYF. CDR3 sequence (DNA): TGTGCCATCAGTGACACCCCGGGACAGGGCACAGATACGCAGTATTTT.

This clonotype was detected a few times. The chain joins TRBV20-1 to TRBJ2-3; 8 bases line up with TRBD2. Germline lookup yields CDR1 DFQATT and CDR2 SNEGSKA (reference sequence). This CDR3 is built from 16 residues. V lost 6 bases and J lost 2; bases outside the gene matches: 13. The CDR3 sequence: CSAALRGGGVTDTQYF. The CDR3 coding sequence is TGCAGTGCAGCCCTACGGGGGGGCGGGGTCACAGATACGCAGTATTTT.

This clonotype was seen many times. The chain carries TRBV27 and TRBJ2-3; a possible D gene is TRBD1 (6 bases). Trimming cost V 2 bases and J 1 base, with 13 bases left between them. Per germline, CDR1 MNHEY and CDR2 SMNVEV (reference sequence). This CDR3 has 16 amino acids. The CDR3 loop is CASSLIQGLGTDTQYF. CDR3 DNA sequence: TGTGCCAGCAGTTTAATACAGGGTCTAGGCACAGATACGCAGTATTTT.

Ten or more counts support this clonotype. The chain joins TRBV11-2 to TRBJ1-2; no clear D. V was clipped by 1 base and J by 5 bases, with 8 bases between them. The CDR3 has 13 residues. The germline gives CDR1 SGHAT, CDR2 FQNNGV. As DNA, the CDR3 is TGTGCCAGCAGCTTAGGGTCGGATTATGGCTACACCTTC. Protein product: CASSLGSDYGYTF.

J is TRBJ2-7 and V is TRBV6-1, with a weak D call TRBD1 (6 bases). The CDR3 is 14 amino acids. The V gene lost 1 base and the J gene lost 5 bases, with 12 bases spanning the gap. Germline CDR1 MNHNS, CDR2 SASEGT. The CDR3 bases are TGTGCCAGCAGTGAAGTCGGGACAAACGACGAGCAGTACTTC. It specifies CASSEVGTNDEQYF.

This clonotype came up many times. This chain links TRBV28 with TRBJ1-5, with unresolved D. Trimming stripped 3 bases from V and 7 bases from J, with 16 bases between. The CDR3 spans 15 residues. CDR1 is MDHEN, CDR2 SYDVKM, per germline. The DNA for the CDR3 is TGTGCCAGCAGTTTTGATAGTTCAGGAAGACAGCCCCAGCATTTT. This codes for CASSFDSSGRQPQHF.

This clonotype was observed many times. The V and J genes are TRBV27 and TRBJ1-2; TRBD1 is a possible D gene (5 bases). V was trimmed by 0 bases and J by 8 bases, leaving 13 bases between them. The CDR3 runs to 14 residues. Germline loops: CDR1 MNHEY, CDR2 SMNVEV (reference sequence). The CDR3 spells CASSLSIQVDGYTF. The CDR3 region has the DNA TGTGCCAGCAGTTTATCGATACAGGTCGACGGCTACACCTTC.

This clonotype was seen ten or more times. The rearrangement links TRBV2 to TRBJ1-5, with D possibly being TRBD1 (6 bases). Germline V CDR1 and CDR2: SNHLY, FYNNEI. CDR3 length: 16 residues. Trimming took off 5 bases at V and 2 bases at J, with 16 bases between the two ends. In nucleotides, the CDR3 is TGTGCCAGCAGTCGTTTACAGGGTGCGGGCAATCAGCCCCAGCATTTT. Residues: CASSRLQGAGNQPQHF.

This clonotype was picked up many times. The chain recombines TRBV20-1 with TRBJ2-7; tentatively, D is TRBD2 (6 bases). The V gene's germline CDR1 is DFQATT and CDR2 SNEGSKA (reference sequence). Trimming removed 0 bases from V and 5 bases from J, with 17 bases in between. The CDR3 length is 15 residues. The CDR3, as DNA: TGCAGTGCTAGAGAGCCGGGGGAGGTTGGAGACGAGCAGTACTTC. This encodes CSAREPGEVGDEQYF.

This clonotype was detected only a few times. The chain is built from TRBV27 and TRBJ2-3; D ambiguous. Germline assignment: CDR1 MNHEY and CDR2 SMNVEV (reference sequence). V was trimmed by 4 bases and J by 0 bases, leaving 8 bases between them. The CDR3 contains 14 residues. In DNA, the CDR3 is TGTGCCAGCAGTTCGCGACTTAGCACAGATACGCAGTATTTT. Translation: CASSSRLSTDTQYF.

Notes on this clonotype: This clone may be a read error of a much larger clone one base away. V and J are TRBV6-5 and TRBJ2-1; 9 bases line up with TRBD1. Matching the DNA end better, TRBJ2-7 makes the J call doubtful. Germline-derived CDR1 and CDR2 are MNHEY and SVGAGI. This CDR3 has 15 amino acids. Here the CDR3 reads CASSYSGQGHNEQYF. The CDR3 region has the DNA TGTGCCAGCAGTTACTCGGGACAGGGCCACAATGAGCAGTACTTC.

This clonotype was detected a few times. The chain couples TRBV10-3 to TRBJ1-5; D is uncertain. This CDR3 region has 14 residues. V was shortened by 2 bases and J by 1 base, with 6 bases between the two germline ends. Germline lookup yields CDR1 ENHRY and CDR2 SYGVKD. The DNA for the CDR3 is TGTGCCATCAGTGAGGACGGGAGCAATCAGCCCCAGCATTTT. This gives the protein CAISEDGSNQPQHF.

The sample holds a few counts of this clonotype. The J gene is TRBJ1-1, the V gene TRBV6-1; TRBD1 is a possible D gene (5 bases). The CDR3 extends over 15 amino acids. Germline lookup yields CDR1 MNHNS and CDR2 SASEGT. The ends were cut back, 2 bases at V and 0 bases at J, with 10 bases in the middle. The CDR3 spells CASSEWGSMNTEAFF. The CDR3 DNA reads as TGTGCCAGCAGTGAATGGGGCAGCATGAACACTGAAGCTTTCTTT.

This clonotype was found a few times. V usage is TRBV10-1 and J usage is TRBJ2-2, with D perhaps given as TRBD1 or TRBD2 (5 bases each). Germline V CDR1 and CDR2: WNHNN, SYGVQD (reference sequence). The V and J ends lost 8 bases and 5 bases respectively, with 9 bases between them. This CDR3 contains 12 residues. CDR3: CASGRETGELFF. The CDR3 region has the DNA TGCGCCAGCGGCAGGGAGACCGGGGAGCTGTTTTTT.

The rearrangement links TRBV7-9 to TRBJ2-7; 9 nucleotides align to TRBD1. CDR1 is SEHNR, CDR2 FQNEAQ, per germline (reference sequence). J was trimmed by 7 bases and V by 0 bases; bases with no gene match: 7. The CDR3 runs to 15 residues. The CDR3 coding sequence is TGTGCCAGCAGCTTAGCTGGGACAGGGAGTGGTGAGCAGTACTTC. Translating gives CASSLAGTGSGEQYF.

In its sample, this clonotype was seen many times. CDR3 loop: CASTIGGLNQPQHF. CDR3 DNA: TGTGCCAGCACCATCGGGGGGCTTAATCAGCCCCAGCATTTT. The chain carries TRBV5-5 and TRBJ1-5, with D maybe TRBD1 (6 bases). This CDR3 is 14 amino acids long. The ends were cut back, 6 bases at V and 4 bases at J, with 14 bases in the middle. CDR1 is SGHKS, CDR2 YYEKEE, per germline (reference sequence). Full variable domain (rest looked up from reference TRBV5-5 and TRBJ1-5): DAGVTQSPTHLIKTRGQQVTLRCSPISGHKSVSWYQQVLGQGPQFIFQYYEKEERGRGNFPDRFSARQFPNYSSELNVNALLLGDSALYLCASTIGGLNQPQHFGDGTRLSIL.

This clonotype showed up many times. V usage is TRBV13 and J usage is TRBJ1-1, with D possibly matching TRBD1 (5 bases). Germline-derived CDR1 and CDR2 are PRHDT and FYEKMQ (reference sequence). CDR3 size: 14 residues. The V end was cut by 5 bases, the J end by 1 base, with 11 bases between. The CDR3 coding sequence is TGTGCCAGCAGCCTCGTGACAGAGAACACTGAAGCTTTCTTT. This gives the protein CASSLVTENTEAFF.

This clonotype showed up many times. This sequence joins TRBV2 and TRBJ1-2, with a weak D call TRBD1 (6 bases). V was cut by 6 bases and J by 4 bases, with 9 bases left in between. The CDR3 contains 12 residues. Germline CDR1 is SNHLY and CDR2 is FYNNEI. CDR3 sequence (DNA): TGTGCCAGCAGACGGGACACCTATGGCTACACCTTC. Its translation: CASRRDTYGYTF.

This clonotype was counted ten times or more. V usage is TRBV19 and J usage is TRBJ1-1, with D tentatively TRBD1 (6 bases). Between the trimmed V and J ends, which lost 6 bases and 0 bases, there was a span of 11 bases. Germline V lookup: CDR1 LNHDA, CDR2 SQIVND (reference sequence). The CDR3 extends over 14 amino acids. CDR3 in amino acids: CASRQGAMNTEAFF. The CDR3 DNA reads as TGTGCCAGTAGACAGGGAGCTATGAACACTGAAGCTTTCTTT. Supplemented by reference TRBV19 and TRBJ1-1, the full variable domain reads DGGITQSPKYLFRKEGQNVTLSCEQNLNHDAMYWYRQDPGQGLRLIYYSQIVNDFQKGDIAEGYSVSREKKESFPLTVTSAQKNPTAFYLCASRQGAMNTEAFFGQGTRLTVV.

This clonotype was detected a few times. V gene TRBV5-1 combines with J gene TRBJ1-1, with a weak D call TRBD1 (5 bases). This CDR3 has 13 amino acids. Germline loops: CDR1 SGHRS, CDR2 YFSETQ. CDR3 DNA sequence: TGCACCTCTAGGGGCGGGGGGAACACTGAAGCTTTCTTT. Translation gives CTSRGGGNTEAFF.

In its sample, this clonotype was seen once. The chain links TRBV7-9 to TRBJ2-2; 9 bases line up with TRBD1. The V and J ends lost 4 bases and 6 bases, in that order; junction bases with no gene match: 6. The CDR3 is 15 residues long. Germline V lookup: CDR1 SEHNR, CDR2 FQNEAQ (reference sequence). The CDR3, as DNA: TGTGCCAGCAGCTCCGGGACAGGGAGGGCCGGGGAGCTGTTTTTT. It translates to CASSSGTGRAGELFF.

This clonotype was picked up many times. The V gene is TRBV28, the J gene TRBJ2-7; D is uncertain. Trimming removed 5 bases from V and 0 bases from J, with 11 bases in between. The length of the CDR3 is 14 residues. Germline V gene data show CDR1 as MDHEN and CDR2 as SYDVKM. The CDR3 bases are TGTGCCAGCAGTCCCCCTGCCAGCTCCTACGAGCAGTACTTC. Its protein is CASSPPASSYEQYF.

This clonotype has at least ten counts. V gene TRBV12-3 or TRBV12-4 combines with J gene TRBJ1-5; unclear D gene. The CDR3 runs 16 residues. Trimming pared 5 bases from V and 0 bases from J, leaving 14 bases between. CDR3 sequence reads: CASSLDTGHSNQPQHF. For the CDR3, the DNA is TGTGCCAGCAGTCTGGATACTGGTCATAGCAATCAGCCCCAGCATTTT.

The V call is TRBV9, the J call TRBJ1-1; 8 nucleotides agree with TRBD1. The ends lost 3 bases at V and 5 bases at J; junction bases unmatched: 9. Germline V gives CDR1 SGDLS, CDR2 YYNGEE. This CDR3 contains 15 residues. The DNA of the CDR3 is TGTGCCAGCAGCGCCCAACAGGGGGGTAGAACTGAAGCTTTCTTT. This codes for CASSAQQGGRTEAFF.

The table lists this clonotype with many counts. The chain carries TRBV27 and TRBJ2-3, with 9 nucleotides matching TRBD1. The J segment lost 7 bases and the V segment lost 7 bases, leaving 15 bases of the junction unmatched. CDR1 and CDR2 from the germline V gene are MNHEY and SMNVEV (reference sequence). The CDR3 extends over 16 amino acids. CDR3 region: CASNLQGAGTVHTQYF. The CDR3 nucleotides read TGTGCCAGCAACCTACAGGGGGCAGGGACGGTTCATACGCAGTATTTT.